The clone carrying this TCR beta chain occurred once. Its antigen is currently unknown. V was trimmed by 0 bases and J by 5 bases, leaving 11 bases between them. CDR3 length: 15 amino acids. Germline assignment: CDR1 SGHTA and CDR2 FQGTGA. The CDR3 regions of TCR beta were amplified from RNA transcripts. First-round RT-PCR with HTBI primers amplified the TCR CDR3 region. From the multiplex PCR reads, TCRdb called clonotypes with MiXCR, one entry per CDR3 protein. The sample lists around 200,000 distinct CDR3 sequences, 18% occurring once. The record originates from a study of T cells in Graves' hyperthyroidism and ophthalmopathy. Study-level results: Ophthalmopathy onset followed model prediction by a median about seven months.

The clonotype originates from a man between 40 and 49 years old with Graves' hyperthyroidism. The sequenced sample was blood. The chain links TRBV7-3 to TRBJ2-1, with D perhaps TRBD1 (6 bases). This CDR3 is CASSLTPGQNNEQFF. The CDR3 nucleotides read TGTGCCAGCAGCTTAACGCCAGGACAGAACAATGAGCAGTTCTTC.